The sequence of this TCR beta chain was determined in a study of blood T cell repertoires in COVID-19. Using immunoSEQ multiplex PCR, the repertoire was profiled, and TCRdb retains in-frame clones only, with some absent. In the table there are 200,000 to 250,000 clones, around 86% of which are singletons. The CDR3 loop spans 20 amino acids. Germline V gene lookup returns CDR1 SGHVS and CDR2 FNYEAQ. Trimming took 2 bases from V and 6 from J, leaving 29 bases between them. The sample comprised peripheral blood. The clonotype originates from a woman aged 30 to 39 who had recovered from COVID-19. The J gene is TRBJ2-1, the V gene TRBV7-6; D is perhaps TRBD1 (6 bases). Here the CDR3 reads CASSLQTTVLEGELGNEQFF. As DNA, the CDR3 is TGTGCCAGCAGCTTACAAACTACCGTACTAGAGGGGGAACTGGGCAATGAGCAGTTCTTC.